This T cell receptor (beta chain) was captured by sequencing in a study of siplizumab effects on memory and regulatory T cells. Libraries were prepared by immunoSEQ multiplex PCR; TCRdb keeps only in-frame clonotypes and omits some of them. Of under 110,000 clones detected, about 90% appear once; the ten largest clones hold about 12%. This clone was counted once. Sequenced: non-Treg CD4+ T cells sorted from blood. This TCR was recovered from a human donor in good health.

The CDR3 nucleotides read TGTGCCAGCAGTGAAACTAGCGGGGGTTCAAAGCAGTACTTC. Amino acid sequence: CASSETSGGSKQYF. The V and J genes are TRBV6-1 and TRBJ2-7, with 11 bases aligning to TRBD2. The CDR3 sequence is 14 residues long. The germline V gene has CDR1 MNHNS and CDR2 SASEGT. J lost 8 bases, V lost 2 bases, and 5 bases had no gene match.